A selection of T cell receptor beta chains follows, all from one sample in a study of T-cell memory formation after mild COVID-19. MiXCR, applied by TCRdb to the 5' RACE reads, yields one record per CDR3 protein. The sample records about 150,000 distinct CDR3 sequences, roughly 15% being singletons. The sample consisted of PBMCs or a T cell subset sorted from them (not recorded which). Every receptor here comes from an adult woman who had mild COVID-19 (a few samples of this study predate the infection). Cell type and time point are not known. CDR3s include the opening cysteine and the closing phenylalanine or tryptophan. Fields, in order: J gene, V gene, D gene, clone size, CDR3 protein, CDR3 DNA. The D gene is left open where the match is weak. A clone size is listed for some rows: how often the clone was seen (once, few, many), or a class if it is expanded.

TRBJ1-5 TRBV5-1 TRBD1 - CASSLLRRTGQSNSNQPQHF TGCGCCAGCAGCTTGCTCAGAAGGACAGGGCAGTCTAATAGCAATCAGCCCCAGCATTTT
TRBJ2-3 TRBV4-2 TRBD2 - CASCRWLAGGYCTDTQYF TGTGCCAGCTGTCGTTGGCTAGCGGGAGGTTACTGCACAGATACGCAGTATTTT
TRBJ2-1 TRBV30 TRBD1 few CAWRGQGYNEQFF TGTGCCTGGAGGGGACAGGGATACAATGAGCAGTTCTTC
TRBJ2-5 TRBV5-1 - few CASSPTGTPPQETQYF TGCGCCAGCAGTCCCACCGGGACACCACCACAAGAGACCCAGTACTTC
TRBJ2-2 TRBV5-1 TRBD2 few CASSLGVAGLNTGELFF TGCGCCAGCAGCTTGGGGGTAGCGGGATTGAACACCGGGGAGCTGTTTTTT
TRBJ2-7 TRBV5-1 - few CASSLDPTYEQYF TGCGCCAGCAGCTTGGACCCAACCTACGAGCAGTACTTC
TRBJ2-1 TRBV20-1 TRBD2 few CSARMHPGTSVYNEQFF TGCAGTGCTAGGATGCACCCCGGGACTAGCGTCTACAATGAGCAGTTCTTC
TRBJ2-1 TRBV15 - - CATSRAGWVDEQFF TGTGCCACCAGCAGAGCGGGATGGGTCGATGAGCAGTTCTTC
TRBJ2-7 TRBV4-2 - - CASSQDVKGGEQYF TGTGCCAGCAGCCAAGATGTAAAAGGGGGCGAGCAGTACTTC
TRBJ2-7 TRBV7-3 TRBD1 - CASSKTGGSDEQYF TGTGCCAGCAGCAAGACAGGGGGCTCGGACGAGCAGTACTTC
TRBJ1-2 TRBV6-5 - many CASSTTRSEGYTF TGTGCCAGCAGTACGACCCGCTCAGAGGGCTACACCTTC
TRBJ2-3 TRBV2 - - CASPEQREDTDTQYF TGTGCCAGCCCCGAACAGAGGGAGGATACAGATACGCAGTATTTT
TRBJ2-1 TRBV5-1 TRBD1 - CASSLNRGENEQFF TGCGCCAGCAGCCTAAACAGGGGTGAGAATGAGCAGTTCTTC
TRBJ1-1 TRBV6-5 - - CASSSTGNTEAFF TGTGCCAGCAGTTCAACAGGAAACACTGAAGCTTTCTTT
TRBJ2-1 TRBV7-6 TRBD2 few CASSDPRAGRYNEQFF TGTGCCAGCAGCGATCCGCGAGCGGGGAGGTACAATGAGCAGTTCTTC
TRBJ2-7 TRBV7-9 - - CASSFEAGLYEQYF TGTGCCAGCAGCTTCGAGGCGGGACTCTACGAGCAGTACTTC
TRBJ2-7 TRBV2 - - CASRGPRYEQYF TGTGCCAGCCGAGGCCCCCGCTACGAGCAGTACTTC
TRBJ2-5 TRBV5-4 - - CASSPGGRGAQETQYF TGTGCCAGCAGCCCCGGGGGTAGGGGCGCGCAAGAGACCCAGTACTTC
TRBJ2-7 TRBV6-5 TRBD2 - CASRISGSYEQYF TGTGCCAGCAGGATTAGCGGGTCCTACGAGCAGTACTTC
TRBJ1-2 TRBV18 - few CASSPNDIANYGYTF TGTGCCAGCTCACCCAACGACATTGCTAACTATGGCTACACCTTC
TRBJ2-1 TRBV27 TRBD2 few CASSSRLAGDGNNEQFF TGTGCCAGCAGTTCCCGTCTAGCGGGAGACGGTAACAATGAGCAGTTCTTC
TRBJ1-3 TRBV4-1 - - CASSPHWTKGNTIYF TGCGCCAGCAGCCCCCATTGGACAAAAGGAAACACCATATATTTT
TRBJ2-1 TRBV6-2/TRBV6-3 - few CASSYKAAEQFF TGTGCCAGCAGTTACAAGGCAGCCGAGCAGTTCTTC
TRBJ2-7 TRBV13 TRBD2 - CASRSWGGFDEQYF TGTGCCAGCAGGTCGTGGGGGGGGTTCGACGAGCAGTACTTC
TRBJ1-1 TRBV6-2/TRBV6-3 - few CASSLRQLNTEAFF TGTGCCAGCAGCCTCCGACAGCTGAACACTGAAGCTTTCTTT
TRBJ2-5 TRBV3-1 TRBD2 few CASSQDRGGAGGETQYF TGTGCCAGCAGCCAAGATCGGGGAGGAGCGGGGGGGGAGACCCAGTACTTC
TRBJ2-1 TRBV20-1 TRBD1 many CSARDPGQGALSSYNEQFF TGCAGTGCTAGAGATCCGGGACAGGGGGCCCTGAGCTCCTACAATGAGCAGTTCTTC
TRBJ2-5 TRBV27 - few CASSSDNTVGTQYF TGTGCCAGCAGTTCGGACAATACTGTAGGGACCCAGTACTTC
TRBJ1-1 TRBV6-6 - once CASSWTEMNTEAFF TGTGCCAGCAGTTGGACAGAAATGAACACTGAAGCTTTCTTT
TRBJ2-1 TRBV12-3/TRBV12-4 TRBD1 many CASSLFVGQGGVQFF TGTGCCAGCAGTTTGTTCGTTGGACAGGGTGGTGTGCAGTTCTTC
TRBJ2-1 TRBV7-3 TRBD2 few CASSLRGGGAQHEQFF TGTGCCAGCAGCTTACGAGGCGGGGGGGCCCAGCATGAGCAGTTCTTC
TRBJ2-1 TRBV12-5 TRBD2 - CASGLVAGSYNEQFF TGTGCTAGTGGTTTGGTAGCGGGGTCCTACAATGAGCAGTTCTTC
TRBJ1-1 TRBV12-3/TRBV12-4 TRBD1 few CASSPGTGPRAFF TGTGCCAGCAGTCCTGGGACAGGTCCTCGGGCTTTCTTT
TRBJ2-3 TRBV7-8 - - CASKGHRSAGYTDTQYF TGTGCCAGCAAGGGGCACCGGTCTGCCGGTTACACAGATACGCAGTATTTT
TRBJ2-7 TRBV7-9 - - CASSSTRDVEYEQYF TGTGCCAGCAGCTCCACCAGGGACGTCGAGTACGAGCAGTACTTC
TRBJ2-4 TRBV19 - few CASSTRQTLAKNIQYF TGTGCCAGTAGTACCCGACAGACGTTAGCCAAAAACATTCAGTACTTC
TRBJ2-7 TRBV9 - - CASSVDEVAAGEEQYF TGTGCCAGCAGCGTAGATGAGGTAGCCGCCGGGGAAGAGCAGTACTTC
TRBJ1-1 TRBV24-1 TRBD1 - CATSASGTANTEAFF TGTGCCACCAGTGCCTCCGGGACAGCTAACACTGAAGCTTTCTTT
TRBJ2-7 TRBV11-3 TRBD2 - CARQWREAQHEQYF TGTGCCAGACAGTGGCGGGAGGCCCAGCACGAGCAGTACTTC
TRBJ2-1 TRBV5-1 - - CASSTKNGGPRNEQFF TGCGCCAGCAGCACCAAGAACGGGGGGCCTCGGAATGAGCAGTTCTTC
TRBJ2-6 TRBV19 - few CASRETGANVLTF TGTGCCAGTCGGGAGACTGGGGCCAACGTCCTGACTTTC
TRBJ2-7 TRBV6-2/TRBV6-3 TRBD2 few CASTRTSGSYEQYF TGTGCCAGCACCCGGACTAGCGGGAGTTACGAGCAGTACTTC
TRBJ1-1 TRBV5-8 - - CASSQAHREAFF TGTGCCAGCAGCCAGGCCCACAGGGAAGCTTTCTTT
TRBJ1-4 TRBV12-3/TRBV12-4 - - CASSLAGSHEKLFF TGTGCCAGCAGTTTAGCAGGGTCCCATGAAAAACTGTTTTTT
TRBJ2-5 TRBV21-1 - - CASKAGGMIGSGEETQYF TGTGCCAGCAAAGCGGGGGGTATGATCGGCAGTGGGGAAGAGACCCAGTACTTC
TRBJ2-1 TRBV29-1 TRBD1 few CSVGVLLETGVYNEQFF TGCAGCGTGGGAGTGCTCCTAGAGACAGGGGTCTACAATGAGCAGTTCTTC
TRBJ1-2 TRBV12-3/TRBV12-4 TRBD1 few CASSSPGQGVYGYTF TGTGCCAGCAGTAGCCCGGGACAGGGAGTCTATGGCTACACCTTC
TRBJ1-1 TRBV12-3/TRBV12-4 - - CASSSRTSLVNTEAFF TGTGCCAGCAGTTCGCGGACATCTTTGGTGAACACTGAAGCTTTCTTT
TRBJ2-1 TRBV29-1 - many CSVEDRGGANGVDEQFF TGCAGCGTTGAAGATCGAGGGGGGGCTAACGGCGTGGATGAGCAGTTCTTC
TRBJ2-1 TRBV10-3 TRBD1 - CAIDNRRTGTTFSYNEQFF TGTGCCATCGATAACCGGAGGACAGGGACAACGTTCTCCTACAATGAGCAGTTCTTC
TRBJ2-2 TRBV4-2 TRBD2 few CASSQARPGLAITGELFF TGTGCCAGCAGCCAAGCTAGACCGGGACTAGCAATTACCGGGGAGCTGTTTTTT
TRBJ2-3 TRBV7-2 - - CASSNSGFTDTQYF TGTGCCAGCAGCAACAGCGGGTTCACAGATACGCAGTATTTT
TRBJ2-5 TRBV6-5 TRBD2 few CASSYRGGQETQYF TGTGCCAGCAGTTACCGGGGGGGGCAAGAGACCCAGTACTTC
TRBJ2-3 TRBV7-9 - - CASSLTPDTQYF TGTGCCAGCAGCTTGACGCCCGATACGCAGTATTTT
TRBJ2-3 TRBV15 - - CATSRDRTATTDTQYF TGTGCCACCAGCAGAGATCGGACAGCGACCACAGATACGCAGTATTTT
TRBJ2-5 TRBV2 - few CASRDNGVGSQYF TGTGCCAGCAGGGACAACGGGGTGGGGTCCCAGTACTTC
TRBJ2-7 TRBV6-1 - - CATKPLTGVNEQYF TGTGCCACTAAGCCTCTGACGGGGGTAAACGAGCAGTACTTC
TRBJ2-3 TRBV7-9 - few CASSLSSLTTSTDTQYF TGTGCCAGCAGCTTATCGTCCCTTACAACTAGCACAGATACGCAGTATTTT
TRBJ1-1 TRBV30 TRBD1 few CAWTFPAGGITMNTEAFF TGTGCCTGGACCTTTCCCGCAGGGGGAATAACCATGAACACTGAAGCTTTCTTT
TRBJ1-2 TRBV27 - - CASSSAGGGGYTF TGTGCCAGCAGTTCGGCCGGGGGTGGGGGCTACACCTTC